This is a list of T cell receptor beta chains from one sample in a study of cytomegalovirus exposure and HLA in healthy donors. The method was immunoSEQ multiplex PCR; TCRdb's version includes in-frame clones alone and lacks a portion of them. The table lists over 50,000 clones, roughly 80% of them singletons. The sample consisted of PBMCs. These TCRs come from a man aged 40-49 years in good health and CMV-seronegative. CDR3s include the opening cysteine and the closing phenylalanine or tryptophan. The D gene is left open where the match is weak. For some rows the clone size is stated as once, few or many, or as a class when expanded; others skip it.

cdr3_aa	cdr3_nt	v_call	j_call	d_call	clone_size
CASSWTTSSYNEQFF	TGTGCCAGCAGTTGGACCACTAGCTCCTACAATGAGCAGTTCTTC	TRBV2	TRBJ2-1	NA	NA
CASRSPGKIGNEQFF	TGTGCCAGCCGAAGCCCAGGGAAGATAGGCAATGAGCAGTTCTTC	TRBV6-5	TRBJ2-1	NA	few
CASSISLEDGDTEAFF	TGTGCCAGTAGTATATCCTTGGAGGACGGAGACACTGAAGCTTTCTTT	TRBV19	TRBJ1-1	NA	once
CSVGQVAGGNTIYF	TGCAGCGTTGGACAAGTCGCGGGCGGAAACACCATATATTTT	TRBV29-1	TRBJ1-3	NA	once
CASSINRVNSPLHF	TGTGCCAGCAGCATTAACAGGGTAAATTCACCCCTCCACTTT	TRBV28	TRBJ1-6	NA	NA
CASSSNRGDTQYF	TGTGCCAGCAGCTCCAACCGCGGGGATACGCAGTATTTT	TRBV7-2	TRBJ2-3	NA	once
CASSIRRDTQYF	TGTGCCAGTAGTATTCGTAGAGATACGCAGTATTTT	TRBV19	TRBJ2-3	NA	NA
CAWAYRVAEAFF	TGTGCCTGGGCCTACAGGGTTGCTGAAGCTTTCTTT	TRBV30	TRBJ1-1	NA	few
CASSLVRASAEAFF	TGCGCCAGCAGCTTGGTTCGTGCGAGCGCTGAAGCTTTCTTT	TRBV5-1	TRBJ1-1	NA	NA
CATSRDGPTNTEAFF	TGTGCCACCAGCAGAGATGGGCCAACGAACACTGAAGCTTTCTTT	TRBV15	TRBJ1-1	NA	NA
CASSPPKEGPDSYEQYF	TGTGCCAGCAGCCCCCCTAAGGAGGGGCCCGACTCCTACGAGCAGTACTTC	TRBV11-3	TRBJ2-7	NA	NA
CASSFVLGESEKLFF	TGTGCCAGCAGCTTTGTTCTAGGCGAAAGCGAAAAACTGTTTTTT	TRBV7-9	TRBJ1-4	NA	NA
CASRPLPSTGGETQYF	TGTGCCAGCAGACCCCTGCCTTCGACAGGTGGTGAGACCCAGTACTTC	TRBV2	TRBJ2-5	NA	once
CASSKDRARNTIYF	TGTGCCAGCAGTAAGGACAGGGCTAGAAACACCATATATTTT	TRBV28	TRBJ1-3	TRBD1	NA
CASSLDRWFEKNTEAFF	TGTGCCAGCAGCTTAGATCGGTGGTTCGAGAAGAACACTGAAGCTTTCTTT	TRBV11-3	TRBJ1-1	NA	NA
CAWTLGTGVSEQYF	TGTGCCTGGACCCTCGGGACAGGGGTCTCCGAGCAGTACTTC	TRBV30	TRBJ2-7	TRBD1	NA
CASSRTGSITDTQYF	TGTGCCAGCAGCCGAACCGGGTCCATCACAGATACGCAGTATTTT	TRBV7-2	TRBJ2-3	NA	once
CASSPPIGVKRFF	TGTGCCAGCTCACCACCTATCGGGGTTAAACGGTTCTTC	TRBV18	TRBJ2-1	NA	NA
CASSQEGWSEAFF	TGTGCCAGCAGTCAGGAGGGTTGGTCTGAAGCTTTCTTT	TRBV2	TRBJ1-1	NA	few
CASSQGASGGLDTQYF	TGCGCCAGCAGCCAAGGGGCTAGCGGGGGTTTGGATACGCAGTATTTT	TRBV4-3	TRBJ2-3	TRBD2	few
CASTPTGANQPQHF	TGTGCCAGCACCCCGACAGGGGCCAATCAGCCCCAGCATTTT	TRBV7-2	TRBJ1-5	TRBD1	NA
CASSAYEYPSVEQFF	TGCGCCAGCAGTGCCTACGAGTATCCGAGTGTTGAGCAGTTCTTC	TRBV10-1	TRBJ2-1	NA	NA
CAWSVGGADTQYF	TGTGCCTGGAGTGTTGGGGGGGCAGATACGCAGTATTTT	TRBV30	TRBJ2-3	TRBD2	NA
CASSVNTGGFNYGYTF	TGTGCCAGCAGCGTCAATACAGGGGGCTTTAACTATGGCTACACCTTC	TRBV9	TRBJ1-2	TRBD1	NA
CASTVAVGANYGYTF	TGTGCCAGCACCGTAGCGGTGGGAGCTAACTATGGCTACACCTTC	TRBV7-9	TRBJ1-2	NA	NA
CASSLEASGNTIYF	TGCGCCAGCAGCTTGGAAGCCTCTGGAAACACCATATATTTT	TRBV5-1	TRBJ1-3	NA	NA
CASSFTGGFETQYF	TGTGCCAGCAGTTTCACAGGGGGATTTGAGACCCAGTACTTC	TRBV27	TRBJ2-5	TRBD1	NA
CASNLRFRDRGHSPLHF	TGTGCCAGCAACCTTAGGTTCCGGGACAGAGGACATTCACCCCTCCACTTT	TRBV4-2	TRBJ1-6	TRBD1	NA
CASSEDRGSVGTDTQYF	TGTGCCAGCAGCGAGGACAGGGGGAGTGTTGGCACAGATACGCAGTATTTT	TRBV9	TRBJ2-3	TRBD1	NA
CASSLLGDKDNYGYTF	TGTGCCAGCAGTTTATTGGGGGACAAGGATAACTATGGCTACACCTTC	TRBV28	TRBJ1-2	NA	NA
CATSRDAIMQTQYF	TGTGCCACCAGCAGAGATGCGATAATGCAGACCCAGTACTTC	TRBV15	TRBJ2-5	NA	NA
CASRHRRILEDSPLHF	TGTGCCAGTAGGCACAGAAGGATCCTTGAAGATTCACCCCTCCACTTT	TRBV19	TRBJ1-6	NA	NA
CATSRLAGGYTQYF	TGTGCCACCAGCAGATTAGCGGGGGGATATACGCAGTATTTT	TRBV15	TRBJ2-3	TRBD2	NA
CASSATVTTNEKLFF	TGTGCCAGCAGCGCGACAGTAACAACTAATGAAAAACTGTTTTTT	TRBV7-8	TRBJ1-4	NA	once
CASSELGVNSPLHF	TGTGCCAGCAGTGAATTGGGAGTCAATTCACCCCTCCACTTT	TRBV6-1	TRBJ1-6	NA	once
CASSQLGTDYNEQFF	TGTGCCAGCAGCCAACTAGGGACAGATTACAATGAGCAGTTCTTC	TRBV5-6	TRBJ2-1	TRBD1	NA
CASSLGPGQINEKLFF	TGTGCCAGCAGCTTAGGGCCGGGACAGATCAATGAAAAACTGTTTTTT	TRBV13	TRBJ1-4	TRBD1	NA
CAWSGDRGQPQHF	TGTGCCTGGAGTGGGGACAGGGGTCAGCCCCAGCATTTT	TRBV30	TRBJ1-5	TRBD1	NA
CASSLGPGSSGNTIYF	TGTGCCAGCAGCTTAGGTCCAGGCAGCTCTGGAAACACCATATATTTT	TRBV11-2	TRBJ1-3	NA	NA
CASSQAVGSAQDNEQFF	TGCGCCAGCAGCCAAGCGGTGGGCAGCGCACAGGACAATGAGCAGTTCTTC	TRBV4-3	TRBJ2-1	NA	NA
CASSEVRGTPKQFYEQYF	TGTGCCAGCAGTGAAGTAAGGGGAACCCCAAAGCAGTTCTACGAGCAGTACTTC	TRBV2	TRBJ2-7	NA	once
CASSPLGQGQETQYF	TGCGCCAGCAGCCCCCTCGGGCAGGGGCAAGAGACCCAGTACTTC	TRBV5-1	TRBJ2-5	NA	NA
CAWGHSMDTGELFF	TGTGCCTGGGGACATAGCATGGACACCGGGGAGCTGTTTTTT	TRBV30	TRBJ2-2	NA	NA
CASRPPGQGLNEQYF	TGCGCCAGCAGGCCACCGGGACAGGGCTTAAACGAGCAGTACTTC	TRBV10-2	TRBJ2-7	TRBD1	NA
CASSEARTQYF	TGTGCCAGCAGTGAAGCTCGTACGCAGTATTTT	TRBV2	TRBJ2-3	NA	NA
CASSAGTGIYEQYF	TGTGCCAGCAGCGCCGGGACAGGGATCTACGAGCAGTACTTC	TRBV5-6	TRBJ2-7	TRBD1	once
CASRRGSPGADTQYF	TGTGCCAGCAGGCGGGGCTCCCCGGGGGCAGATACGCAGTATTTT	TRBV9	TRBJ2-3	NA	NA
CAWRSSYNSPLHF	TGTGCCTGGAGGAGCTCCTATAATTCACCCCTCCACTTT	TRBV30	TRBJ1-6	NA	NA
CASSPQSNDRVLVRNSPLHF	TGCGCCAGCAGTCCGCAATCCAACGACAGGGTTTTGGTGAGGAATTCACCCCTCCACTTT	TRBV10-1	TRBJ1-6	TRBD1	NA